This T cell receptor (beta chain) came from a study of cytomegalovirus exposure and HLA in healthy donors. Germline V gene lookup returns CDR1 MDHEN and CDR2 SYDVKM. With V trimmed by 5 bases and J by 4 bases, 9 bases remained unmatched. The CDR3 runs to 16 residues. Primers included in the PCR were 60 Vbeta and 13 Jbeta primers. TCRdb keeps only in-frame clones here, not all; method: immunoSEQ multiplex PCR. Of about 160,000 clones in the sample, about 85% were seen once. Sequencing was done on a sample of PBMCs. V gene TRBV28 combines with J gene TRBJ1-3; 9 nucleotides align to TRBD1. The clonotype comes from a male donor in good health and CMV-seropositive. This CDR3 reads CASSPWTGEKGNTIYF. The CDR3 region has the DNA TGTGCCAGCAGTCCGTGGACAGGGGAAAAAGGAAACACCATATATTTT. Looking up the rest from reference TRBV28 and TRBJ1-3 gives the full variable domain: DVKVTQSSRYLVKRTGEKVFLECVQDMDHENMFWYRQDPGLGLRLIYFSYDVKMKEKGDIPEGYSVSREKKERFSLILESASTNQTSMYLCASSPWTGEKGNTIYFGEGSWLTVV.